These 17 T cell receptor beta chains share one sample of origin, sequenced in a study of Ad26.COV2.S vaccination and SARS-CoV-2 variants. Generated by immunoSEQ multiplex PCR, the TCRdb table keeps only in-frame clones and is missing some. The data contain hundreds of thousands of clones, 80% to 90% of them singletons. Treatment denoted: 15 to 20 received Ad26.COV2.S at low or high dose, single or two shots; roughly five received placebo; per-sample allocation not given. Day 63 after the first vaccine or placebo injection was the time point for sampling. The material sequenced was peripheral blood, taken in a trial of Ad26.COV2.S vaccine versus placebo. All receptors derive from a person between 18 and 65 years old who received the Ad26.COV2.S COVID-19 vaccine or a placebo.

CDR3 in DNA: TGTGCCAGCAGTTTACCGGGGGGCGAAGAGACCCAGTACTTC. It is translated as CASSLPGGEETQYF. The gene calls are TRBV28 and TRBJ2-5, with D possibly TRBD2 on 7 matching bases. V was pared by 2 bases and J by 3 bases, with 10 bases between. Germline values: CDR1 MDHEN, CDR2 SYDVKM. The CDR3 has 14 amino acids.

This clone was seen only a few times. The gene calls are TRBV5-1 and TRBJ1-1, with a possible D match to TRBD1 (6 bases). V shed 0 bases and J shed 1 base, with 7 bases lying between them. The CDR3 is made up of 14 amino acids. Germline V gene sequence: CDR1 SGHRS, CDR2 YFSETQ. CDR3 DNA: TGCGCCAGCAGCTTGGGGACAGCGAACACTGAAGCTTTCTTT. This translates into CASSLGTANTEAFF.

The V call is TRBV6-5, the J call TRBJ2-3; 8 positions match TRBD1. The CDR3 runs to 15 residues. Germline CDR1 and CDR2: MNHEY and SVGAGI. The V segment lost 7 bases and the J segment 4 bases; nucleotides outside the gene matches: 10. The CDR3 sequence: CASTVQGALSDTQYF. CDR3 sequence (DNA): TGTGCCAGCACCGTCCAGGGGGCATTGTCAGATACGCAGTATTTT.

The rearrangement uses TRBV19 and TRBJ2-1; TRBD2 matches 13 bases. V was clipped by 6 bases and J by 9 bases; unmatched bases: 5. Germline V lookup: CDR1 LNHDA, CDR2 SQIVND (reference sequence). This CDR3 is 14 amino acids long. The CDR3: CASSTSGRAGEQFF. The DNA for the CDR3 is TGTGCCAGTAGCACTAGCGGGAGGGCCGGTGAGCAGTTCTTC.

The chain carries TRBV3-1 (or the pseudogene TRBV3-2) and TRBJ1-2, with D uncertain. Per germline, CDR1 LGHDT and CDR2 YNNKEL (reference sequence). V shed 0 bases and J shed 10 bases, with 18 bases lying between them. The CDR3 loop spans 15 amino acids. The CDR3 DNA reads as TGTGCCAGCAGCCAAGATTTAGTAGGAGAGTTTGCCTACACCTTC. Residues: CASSQDLVGEFAYTF.

The chain couples TRBV6-6 to TRBJ2-7; 7 nucleotides agree with TRBD2. The CDR3 runs 15 residues. Unmatched junction bases numbered 8, after V lost 5 bases and J lost 1 base. The V gene's germline CDR1 is MNHNY and CDR2 SVGAGI (reference sequence). The CDR3 is CASSQVASGSYEQYF. The CDR3 bases are TGTGCCAGCAGTCAAGTGGCTAGCGGTTCCTACGAGCAGTACTTC.

This chain links TRBV3-1 (or the pseudogene TRBV3-2) with TRBJ1-1; D unclear. V shed 0 bases and J shed 5 bases, with 7 bases lying between them. CDR1 is LGHDT, CDR2 YNNKEL, per germline (reference sequence). The CDR3 is made up of 13 amino acids. CDR3: CASSQEGRTEAFF. The CDR3 bases are TGTGCCAGCAGCCAAGAGGGAAGGACTGAAGCTTTCTTT.

J is TRBJ2-1 and V is TRBV27, with D unresolved. The ends were cut back, 5 bases at V and 6 bases at J, with 14 bases in the middle. Germline values: CDR1 MNHEY, CDR2 SMNVEV (reference sequence). The CDR3 spans 14 residues. In DNA, the CDR3 is TGTGCCAGCAGTCCCCCATTCAGGCCCAATGAGCAGTTCTTC. It yields the protein CASSPPFRPNEQFF.

This chain connects TRBV3-1 (or the pseudogene TRBV3-2) to TRBJ1-5, with D possibly being TRBD1 (6 bases). There are 14 residues in the CDR3. Germline CDR1 LGHDT, CDR2 YNNKEL (reference sequence). V lost 0 bases, J lost 6 bases, and 9 bases lay in between. The CDR3 sequence is CASSQDPGAQPQHF. The CDR3 coding sequence is TGTGCCAGCAGCCAAGATCCAGGGGCTCAGCCCCAGCATTTT.

This chain connects TRBV19 to TRBJ1-5; 8 bases agree with TRBD1. Germline V lookup: CDR1 LNHDA, CDR2 SQIVND (reference sequence). The ends lost 7 bases at V and 5 bases at J; junction bases unmatched: 4. CDR3 size: 13 residues. CDR3 sequence (DNA): TGTGCCAGTAAGAACAGGGGGGATCAGCCCCAGCATTTT. Its translation: CASKNRGDQPQHF.

The V gene is TRBV7-6, the J gene TRBJ2-3; 7 bases fit TRBD1. Trimming removed 6 bases from V and 2 bases from J; junction bases left unmatched: 5. The CDR3 is 14 amino acids. Germline values: CDR1 SGHVS, CDR2 FNYEAQ. CDR3 in amino acids: CASRMGQPTDTQYF. The DNA of the CDR3 is TGTGCCAGCAGAATGGGACAGCCCACAGATACGCAGTATTTT.

This sequence joins TRBV3-1 (or the pseudogene TRBV3-2) and TRBJ2-2, with 8 bases that match TRBD1. The CDR3 length is 15 residues. Per the germline V gene, CDR1 is LGHDT and CDR2 is YNNKEL (reference sequence). V was clipped by 6 bases and J by 1 base; unmatched bases: 4. The CDR3 DNA reads TGTGCCAGCAGGTCCGGGACAGGGAACACCGGGGAGCTGTTTTTT. Translated: CASRSGTGNTGELFF.

This clone appeared a few times. The V call is TRBV6-5, the J call TRBJ2-5, with D perhaps matching TRBD2 (5 bases). V was trimmed by 5 bases and J by 5 bases, leaving 18 bases between them. The CDR3 sequence is 15 residues long. CDR1 is MNHEY, CDR2 SVGAGI, per germline. The CDR3 protein is CASSKRPAGGETQYF. The CDR3, as DNA: TGTGCCAGCAGTAAGAGGCCGGCCGGCGGGGAGACCCAGTACTTC.

The rearrangement uses TRBV19 and TRBJ1-1, with 8 nucleotides matching TRBD1. The CDR3 is made up of 13 amino acids. Germline V gene lookup returns CDR1 LNHDA and CDR2 SQIVND (reference sequence). Trimming at V came to 5 bases and at J to 3 bases, leaving 2 bases not matched to a gene. The CDR3 loop is CASSGQGHTEAFF. The CDR3 DNA is TGTGCCAGTAGTGGACAGGGCCACACTGAAGCTTTCTTT.

The chain has TRBV28 and TRBJ1-5; D gene unclear. Looked up from germline, CDR1 is MDHEN and CDR2 is SYDVKM. Trimming took off 2 bases at V and 0 bases at J, with 8 bases between the two ends. The CDR3 is 15 residues long. CDR3 nucleotides: TGTGCCAGCAGTTTAGGAGGGATTAGCAATCAGCCCCAGCATTTT. Protein: CASSLGGISNQPQHF.

The V gene is TRBV14, the J gene TRBJ1-1; 7 nucleotides line up with TRBD1. Germline V CDR1 and CDR2: SGHDN, FVKESK. This CDR3 has 13 amino acids. After removal of 2 bases from V and 4 bases from J, the junction contained 1 base not matched to a gene. The CDR3 DNA reads TGTGCCAGCAGCCAAACAGGGGTCACTGAAGCTTTCTTT. Translated: CASSQTGVTEAFF.

The chain uses TRBV5-4 and TRBJ1-1, with 8 bases aligning to TRBD1. The CDR3 runs to 14 residues. V shed 4 bases, J shed 3 bases, and the junction held 5 bases outside the gene matches. Germline V gives CDR1 SGHNT, CDR2 YYREEE (reference sequence). The CDR3 protein is CASSPTQGDTEAFF. CDR3 bases: TGTGCCAGCAGCCCGACACAGGGGGACACTGAAGCTTTCTTT.